One and the same sample provided the 32 T cell receptor beta chains below, sequenced in a study of vaccination and CD4 T cells after COVID-19. Cultured CD4+ T cell DNA was sequenced using the Oncomine TCR Beta short-read assay. One entry per CDR3 protein results from TCRdb running MiXCR on the PCR reads. Among about 13,000 distinct CDR3 sequences listed, around 62% were seen once. Noted treatment: roughly 11-day PBMC culture with coronavirus spike peptide pools or control peptides (ViraFEST assay). Antigens for these TCRs are unknown. The sequencing input was CD4+ T cells from blood, cultured in vitro. The receptors here all came from a human donor who had recovered from COVID-19.

The chain carries TRBV4-3 and TRBJ2-3, with D tentatively TRBD1 or TRBD2 (5 bases each). CDR3 length: 15 amino acids. Trimming shortened V by 3 bases and J by 3 bases, and 13 bases separated the two germline ends. From germline, CDR1 is LGHNA and CDR2 YSLEER. The CDR3 spells CASSQGWGRTDTQYF. CDR3 coding DNA: TGCGCCAGCAGCCAGGGGTGGGGGAGAACAGATACGCAGTATTTT.

This clonotype was counted once. CDR3: CANSFRGPNLGKWRFVDTEAFF. The CDR3, as DNA: TGTGCCAACAGCTTCCGAGGGCCCAATCTTGGGAAATGGCGTTTTGTGGACACTGAAGCTTTCTTT. This sequence joins TRBV21-1 and TRBJ1-1. TRBV21-1 is listed as a pseudogene. This CDR3 is built from 22 residues.

In this sample, this clonotype turned up a few times. The chain couples TRBV27 to TRBJ2-3; no clear D. This CDR3 region has 15 residues. CDR1 is MNHEY and CDR2 is SMNVEV in the germline V gene (reference sequence). V was pared by 2 bases and J by 5 bases, with 14 bases between. The CDR3 nucleotides are TGTGCCAGCAGTTTACCAGCTGATTACCGAGATACGCAGTATTTT. It yields the protein CASSLPADYRDTQYF.

The chain has TRBV7-9 and TRBJ2-2; D not resolved. Deletions cut 7 bases from V and 2 bases from J, with 14 bases between. The CDR3 runs 15 residues. Germline V gene data show CDR1 as SEHNR and CDR2 as FQNEAQ (reference sequence). The CDR3 is CASNLPLGNTGELFF. The CDR3 DNA sequence: TGTGCCAGCAACCTCCCACTGGGAAACACCGGGGAGCTGTTTTTT. Together with reference TRBV7-9 and TRBJ2-2, the CDR3 gives the full variable domain: DTGVSQNPRHKITKRGQNVTFRCDPISEHNRLYWYRQTLGQGPEFLTYFQNEAQLEKSRLLSDRFSAERPKGSFSTLEIQRTEQGDSAMYLCASNLPLGNTGELFFGEGSRLTVL.

This clonotype appeared a few times. The rearrangement uses TRBV24-1 and TRBJ2-5; tentative D call: TRBD2 (5 bases). The CDR3 length is 14 residues. Trimming stripped 5 bases from V and 3 bases from J, with 12 bases between. Germline CDR1 and CDR2: KGHDR and SFDVKD. The DNA for the CDR3 is TGTGCCACCAGTGGCCGGCTAGCCGAAGAGACCCAGTACTTC. Translation gives CATSGRLAEETQYF.

The chain couples TRBV7-8 to TRBJ2-3, with TRBD2 identical over 7 bases. The CDR3 runs to 20 residues. With 4 bases clipped from V and 3 bases from J, the junction kept 22 bases outside the gene matches. Germline assignment: CDR1 SGHVS and CDR2 FQNEAQ. CDR3 bases: TGTGCCAGCAGCTCGCAGGTCGGTGCGGGAGCTAGTCTTTGGACAGATACGCAGTATTTT. Its protein is CASSSQVGAGASLWTDTQYF.

The V and J genes are TRBV11-1 and TRBJ2-1; 8 positions match TRBD2. Germline CDR1 is SGHAT and CDR2 is FQDESV (reference sequence). This CDR3 contains 16 residues. V shed 5 bases and J 6 bases; nucleotides not matched to a gene: 12. The CDR3 sequence is CASSGPTIAGSNEQFF. CDR3 bases: TGTGCCAGCAGCGGACCTACGATAGCGGGATCCAATGAGCAGTTCTTC.

The genes are TRBV28 and TRBJ2-7, with D perhaps TRBD2 (6 bases). Germline assignment: CDR1 MDHEN and CDR2 SYDVKM. The CDR3 sequence is 15 residues long. Between the trimmed V and J ends, which lost 11 bases and 1 base, there was a span of 21 bases. CDR3 loop: CASGGTSVSSYEQYF. The CDR3 bases are TGTGCCTCCGGAGGGACCTCCGTTTCGTCCTACGAGCAGTACTTC. Filled out from reference TRBV28 and TRBJ2-7, the complete variable domain reads DVKVTQSSRYLVKRTGEKVFLECVQDMDHENMFWYRQDPGLGLRLIYFSYDVKMKEKGDIPEGYSVSREKKERFSLILESASTNQTSMYLCASGGTSVSSYEQYFGPGTRLTVT.

This clonotype was counted a few times. CDR3 sequence: CASSKDRYTGELFF. The CDR3 nucleotides read TGTGCCAGCAGTAAGGACAGGTACACCGGGGAGCTGTTTTTT. This rearrangement joins TRBV2 to TRBJ2-2; 7 positions match TRBD1. V lost 5 bases, J lost 3 bases, and 3 bases stayed unmatched. This CDR3 contains 14 residues. Germline V gene sequence: CDR1 SNHLY, CDR2 FYNNEI.

For the CDR3, the DNA is TGCAGCGTGGGGCGGGGTGGGGTCCAAGAGACCCAGTACTTC. Protein sequence: CSVGRGGVQETQYF. J is TRBJ2-5 and V is TRBV29-1; tentative D call: TRBD2 (6 bases). Per germline, CDR1 SQVTM and CDR2 ANQGSEA. The germline V and J ends were trimmed by 6 bases and 1 base, with 15 bases remaining between them. The CDR3 is 14 residues long. Variable domain in full (rest from reference TRBV29-1 and TRBJ2-5): SAVISQKPSRDICQRGTSLTIQCQVDSQVTMMFWYRQQPGQSLTLIATANQGSEATYESGFVIDKFPISRPNLTFSTLTVSNMSPEDSSIYLCSVGRGGVQETQYFGPGTRLLVL.

V and J are TRBV20-1 and TRBJ2-5; D is uncertain. The CDR3 is 16 amino acids. V lost 0 bases and J lost 6, with 20 bases in between. CDR1 and CDR2 (germline): DFQATT, SNEGSKA (reference sequence). CDR3 protein: CSARDGVGADGKTQYF. The DNA for the CDR3 is TGCAGTGCTAGAGATGGGGTAGGAGCCGATGGGAAGACCCAGTACTTC.

V is TRBV7-9 and J is TRBJ2-7; D uncertain. The CDR3 runs to 15 residues. Looked up from germline, CDR1 is SEHNR and CDR2 is FQNEAQ (reference sequence). The V gene lost 2 bases and the J gene lost 0 bases, with 11 bases spanning the gap. CDR3 bases: TGTGCCAGCAGCTTATATGACGGGTACTCCTACGAGCAGTACTTC. Translated: CASSLYDGYSYEQYF.

The chain couples TRBV19 to TRBJ2-2; 8 nucleotides match TRBD1. CDR1 and CDR2 (germline): LNHDA, SQIVND (reference sequence). This CDR3 has 15 amino acids. After removal of 6 bases from V and 7 bases from J, the junction contained 10 bases not matched to a gene. This CDR3 reads CASRRQGAVNGELFF. The CDR3 DNA is TGTGCCAGTAGGCGCCAGGGGGCGGTCAACGGGGAGCTGTTTTTT.

The chain is built from TRBV20-1 and TRBJ2-2; D ambiguous. V was clipped by 2 bases and J by 0 bases, with 16 bases between them. Germline V gives CDR1 DFQATT, CDR2 SNEGSKA (reference sequence). This CDR3 contains 17 residues. The DNA of the CDR3 is TGCAGTGCTAGACCACGACTGAAGCCTTCGAACACCGGGGAGCTGTTTTTT. Translated: CSARPRLKPSNTGELFF.

The chain is built from TRBV20-1 and TRBJ1-5; possibly TRBD1 for D (6 bases). CDR3 length equals 15 residues. V lost 6 bases, J lost 2 bases, and 17 bases lay in between. Germline V gene lookup returns CDR1 DFQATT and CDR2 SNEGSKA (reference sequence). The chain's CDR3 is CSAATPRGGNQPQHF. The DNA for the CDR3 is TGCAGTGCAGCCACCCCCAGGGGTGGCAATCAGCCCCAGCATTTT.

This chain uses TRBV2 with TRBJ2-7; D might be TRBD1 (6 bases). Germline CDR1 reads SNHLY; CDR2 reads FYNNEI. V was shortened by 5 bases and J by 4 bases, with 9 bases between the two germline ends. CDR3 length: 12 amino acids. CDR3 region: CASSRGGYEQYF. The DNA for the CDR3 is TGTGCCAGCAGTCGAGGGGGATACGAGCAGTACTTC.

The chain combines TRBV12-3 or TRBV12-4 with TRBJ2-7; 10 positions match TRBD2. This CDR3 has 15 residues. Trimming removed 5 bases from V and 3 bases from J; junction bases left unmatched: 7. The CDR3: CASSPSGRVDYEQYF. The CDR3 DNA is TGTGCCAGCAGTCCGAGCGGGAGGGTTGACTACGAGCAGTACTTC.

This clonotype was counted only a few times. The chain uses TRBV20-1 and TRBJ2-1; D could derive from TRBD1 or TRBD2 (6 bases each). Germline assignment: CDR1 DFQATT and CDR2 SNEGSKA (reference sequence). V was trimmed by 7 bases and J by 0 bases, leaving 16 bases between them. The CDR3 covers 15 residues. The CDR3 loop is CSVREGGGSYNEQFF. The CDR3 coding sequence is TGCAGTGTCAGAGAGGGGGGAGGCTCCTACAATGAGCAGTTCTTC.

The J gene is TRBJ2-5, the V gene TRBV20-1; TRBD2 agrees at 10 bases. CDR1 is DFQATT and CDR2 is SNEGSKA in the germline V gene (reference sequence). Trimming at V came to 3 bases and at J to 5 bases, leaving 6 bases not matched to a gene. The CDR3 consists of 14 residues. The CDR3 coding sequence is TGCAGTGCTAGCCCCGGGACTAGCGTGGAGACCCAGTACTTC. It specifies CSASPGTSVETQYF.

This clonotype is labeled as medium-sized. The gene calls are TRBV30 and TRBJ2-5, with 10 positions matching TRBD2. This CDR3 has 14 amino acids. J was trimmed by 5 bases and V by 2 bases; bases with no gene match: 5. Germline V gene lookup returns CDR1 GTSNPN and CDR2 SVGIG (reference sequence). The CDR3, as DNA: TGTGCCTGGAGTATAGCGGGAGGCGCCGAGACCCAGTACTTC. Translating gives CAWSIAGGAETQYF.

This clonotype appeared once. The chain uses TRBV20-1 and TRBJ2-3; 7 bases are shared with TRBD2. CDR3 length: 14 residues. Germline assignment: CDR1 DFQATT and CDR2 SNEGSKA (reference sequence). The junction had 12 bases not matched to a gene; V was cut back by 5 bases and J by 7 bases. CDR3 loop: CSAQSGKGRNTQYF. CDR3 DNA sequence: TGCAGTGCTCAGAGCGGGAAGGGCCGGAATACGCAGTATTTT.

This clonotype has more than one count but fewer than ten. The chain is built from TRBV27 and TRBJ1-6, with TRBD1 identical over 7 bases. In germline, CDR1 is MNHEY, CDR2 SMNVEV (reference sequence). Losses at the gene ends were 4 bases for V and 10 bases for J; bases not matched to a gene: 10. This CDR3 has 15 amino acids. DNA for the CDR3: TGTGCCAGCAGTTCAGACAGGGCGGGAAACTCACCCCTCCACTTT. Residues: CASSSDRAGNSPLHF.

The genes are TRBV5-1 and TRBJ1-1; maybe TRBD1 (5 bases). Germline V gives CDR1 SGHRS, CDR2 YFSETQ. This CDR3 has 14 amino acids. Trimming cost V 5 bases and J 3 bases, with 14 bases left between them. The DNA of the CDR3 is TGCGCCAGCAGGGGGGGTGCCGGGGACACTGAAGCTTTCTTT. The encoded protein is CASRGGAGDTEAFF. The variable domain in full, completed from reference TRBV5-1 and TRBJ1-1, reads KAGVTQTPRYLIKTRGQQVTLSCSPISGHRSVSWYQQTPGQGLQFLFEYFSETQRNKGNFPGRFSGRQFSNSRSEMNVSTLELGDSALYLCASRGGAGDTEAFFGQGTRLTVV.

In its sample, this clonotype was seen a few times. The gene calls are TRBV6-1 and TRBJ1-2; possible D gene TRBD1, 5 bases. V was shortened by 7 bases and J by 3 bases, with 15 bases between the two germline ends. This CDR3 contains 14 residues. The V gene's germline CDR1 is MNHNS and CDR2 SASEGT. DNA of the CDR3: TGTGCCAGCAATCTCGGGGGTGGGGACTATGGCTACACCTTC. Translation: CASNLGGGDYGYTF.

J is TRBJ2-1 and V is TRBV20-1; D ambiguous. Germline V gives CDR1 DFQATT, CDR2 SNEGSKA (reference sequence). This CDR3 has 11 residues. The V and J ends lost 6 bases and 7 bases respectively, with 10 bases between them. CDR3 sequence (DNA): TGCAGTGCACGAGATAGGAATGAGCAGTTCTTC. It codes for CSARDRNEQFF.

The chain has TRBV27 and TRBJ1-1; D is uncertain. V lost 3 bases, J lost 3 bases, and 8 bases lay in between. The germline V gene has CDR1 MNHEY and CDR2 SMNVEV (reference sequence). The CDR3 is 13 residues long. The CDR3, as DNA: TGTGCCAGCAGTTTCATTGACGACACTGAAGCTTTCTTT. Its protein product is CASSFIDDTEAFF.

The gene calls are TRBV7-3 and TRBJ2-3, with TRBD2 as a possible D gene (6 bases). Trimming took off 4 bases at V and 0 bases at J, with 11 bases between the two ends. Germline CDR1 and CDR2: SGHTA and FQGTGA. CDR3 length equals 15 residues. The CDR3 DNA follows: TGTGCCAGCAGCTCCCTAGCGAGCAGCACAGATACGCAGTATTTT. Amino acid sequence: CASSSLASSTDTQYF.

This clonotype was recorded a few times. The chain uses TRBV27 and TRBJ1-6; D remains ambiguous. The CDR3 sequence is 12 residues long. CDR1 and CDR2 from the germline V gene are MNHEY and SMNVEV (reference sequence). The V gene lost 5 bases and the J gene lost 7 bases, with 6 bases spanning the gap. This chain's CDR3 is CASSSRNSPLHF. CDR3 sequence (DNA): TGTGCCAGCAGTAGCCGGAATTCACCCCTCCACTTT.

The CDR3 DNA follows: TGTGCCAGCAGTGTTGAACGGTCCTACAATGAGCAGTTCTTC. Encoded protein: CASSVERSYNEQFF. This chain uses TRBV2 with TRBJ2-1; D is ambiguous. The CDR3 is 14 amino acids. The germline gives CDR1 SNHLY, CDR2 FYNNEI. The V end lost 4 bases, the J end lost 1 base, and 8 bases lay between the germline ends. Full variable domain (rest looked up from reference TRBV2 and TRBJ2-1): EPEVTQTPSHQVTQMGQEVILRCVPISNHLYFYWYRQILGQKVEFLVSFYNNEISEKSEIFDDQFSVERPDGSNFTLKIRSTKLEDSAMYFCASSVERSYNEQFFGPGTRLTVL.

V is TRBV7-8 and J is TRBJ1-3; no clear D gene. V lost 5 bases and J lost 2, with 16 bases in between. This CDR3 comprises 16 residues. Germline-derived CDR1 and CDR2 are SGHVS and FQNEAQ. CDR3 sequence: CASSPTTAVTGNTIYF. CDR3 sequence (DNA): TGTGCCAGCAGCCCCACAACGGCCGTTACTGGAAACACCATATATTTT.

This clonotype was counted only a few times. The chain links TRBV7-9 to TRBJ2-1; the D gene is possibly TRBD1 (6 bases). This CDR3 is 17 amino acids long. The V end lost 5 bases, the J end lost 0 bases, and 17 bases lay between the germline ends. CDR1 and CDR2 from the germline V gene are SEHNR and FQNEAQ (reference sequence). Here the CDR3 reads CASSPFRGKSSYNEQFF. The CDR3 nucleotides are TGTGCCAGCAGCCCGTTTAGGGGGAAGAGCTCCTACAATGAGCAGTTCTTC.

This chain links TRBV7-9 with TRBJ2-7; D is unclear. This CDR3 is 14 amino acids long. The germline V and J ends were trimmed by 5 bases and 0 bases, with 11 bases remaining between them. Germline CDR1 SEHNR, CDR2 FQNEAQ (reference sequence). The CDR3 region is CASSARTDSYEQYF. The CDR3 region has the DNA TGTGCCAGCAGCGCACGGACCGACTCCTACGAGCAGTACTTC.